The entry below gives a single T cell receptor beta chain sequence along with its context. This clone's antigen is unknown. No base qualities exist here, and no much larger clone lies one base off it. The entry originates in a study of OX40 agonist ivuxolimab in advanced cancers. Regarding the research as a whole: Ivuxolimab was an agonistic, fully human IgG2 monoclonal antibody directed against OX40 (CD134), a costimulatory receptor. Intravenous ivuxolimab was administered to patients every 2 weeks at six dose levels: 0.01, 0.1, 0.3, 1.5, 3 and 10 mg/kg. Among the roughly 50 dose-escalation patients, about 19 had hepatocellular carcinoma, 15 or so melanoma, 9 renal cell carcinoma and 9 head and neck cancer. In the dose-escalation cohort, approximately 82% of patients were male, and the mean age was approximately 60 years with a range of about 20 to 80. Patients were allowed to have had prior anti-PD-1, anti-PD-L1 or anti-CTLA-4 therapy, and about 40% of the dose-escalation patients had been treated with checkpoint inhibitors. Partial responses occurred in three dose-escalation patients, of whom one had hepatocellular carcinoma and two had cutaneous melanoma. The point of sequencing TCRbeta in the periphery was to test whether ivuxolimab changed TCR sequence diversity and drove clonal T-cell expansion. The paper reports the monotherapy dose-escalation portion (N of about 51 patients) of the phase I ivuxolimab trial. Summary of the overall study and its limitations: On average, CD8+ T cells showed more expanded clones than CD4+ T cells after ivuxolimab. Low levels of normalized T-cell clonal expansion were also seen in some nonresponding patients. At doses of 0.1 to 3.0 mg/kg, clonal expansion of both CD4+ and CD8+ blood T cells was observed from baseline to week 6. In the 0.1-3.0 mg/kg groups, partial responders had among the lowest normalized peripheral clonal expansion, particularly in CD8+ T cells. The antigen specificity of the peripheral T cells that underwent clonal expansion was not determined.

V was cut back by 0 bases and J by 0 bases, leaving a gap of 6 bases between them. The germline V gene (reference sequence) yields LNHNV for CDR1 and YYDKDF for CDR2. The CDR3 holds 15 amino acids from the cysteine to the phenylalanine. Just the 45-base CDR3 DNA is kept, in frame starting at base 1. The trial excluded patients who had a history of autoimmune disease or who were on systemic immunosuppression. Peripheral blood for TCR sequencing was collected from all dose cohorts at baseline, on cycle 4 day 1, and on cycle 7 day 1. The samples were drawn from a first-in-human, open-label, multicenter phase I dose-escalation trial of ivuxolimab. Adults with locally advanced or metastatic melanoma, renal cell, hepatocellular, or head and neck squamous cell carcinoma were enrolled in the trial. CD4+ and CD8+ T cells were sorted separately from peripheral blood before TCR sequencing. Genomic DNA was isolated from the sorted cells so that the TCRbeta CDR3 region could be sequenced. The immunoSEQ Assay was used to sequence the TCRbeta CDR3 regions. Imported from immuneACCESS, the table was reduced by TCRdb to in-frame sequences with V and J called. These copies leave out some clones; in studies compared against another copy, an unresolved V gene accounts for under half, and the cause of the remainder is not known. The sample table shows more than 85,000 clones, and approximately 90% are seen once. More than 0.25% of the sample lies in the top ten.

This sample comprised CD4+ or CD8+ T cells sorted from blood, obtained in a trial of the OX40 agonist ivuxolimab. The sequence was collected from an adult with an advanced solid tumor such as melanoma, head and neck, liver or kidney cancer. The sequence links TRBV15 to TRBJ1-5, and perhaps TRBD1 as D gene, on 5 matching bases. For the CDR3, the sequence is CATSRETASNQPQHF. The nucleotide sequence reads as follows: TGTGCCACCAGCAGAGAGACAGCTAGCAATCAGCCCCAGCATTTT.